The table lists the clone carrying this TCR beta chain with a count of one. Antigen: not known. The treatment was: around 19 received Ad26.COV2.S at low or high dose, single or two shots; roughly five received placebo; per-sample allocation not given. After the first vaccine or placebo injection, samples were drawn on day 63. The record originates from a study of Ad26.COV2.S vaccination and SARS-CoV-2 variants. Study as a whole: Enrolled in COV1001, the donor was in the Ad26.COV2.S trial arm, which received the vaccine. Intramuscular Ad26.COV2.S doses were given once or twice, 56 days apart. Findings and limits, study-wide: CD8+ and CD4+ T cells specific for spike reportedly responded with substantial breadth after vaccination.

Assay: immunoSEQ multiplex PCR; the TCRdb copy retains only in-frame clones and omits some. The sample has about 400,000 clones; about four fifths are singletons. With 4 bases clipped from V and 5 bases from J, the junction kept 16 bases outside the gene matches. The length of the CDR3 is 18 residues. CDR1 is LGHDT and CDR2 is YNNKEL in the germline V gene (reference sequence). This receptor was obtained from a person aged 18 to 65 who received the Ad26.COV2.S COVID-19 vaccine or a placebo. The specimen comprised peripheral blood, sampled in a trial of Ad26.COV2.S vaccine versus placebo. The rearrangement joins TRBV3-1 (or the pseudogene TRBV3-2) to TRBJ2-5; 10 bases match TRBD2. The CDR3 nucleotides are TGTGCCAGCAGCCCAGGGTTTTTAGCGGGAGGCCAGAAGGAGACCCAGTACTTC. Translation gives CASSPGFLAGGQKETQYF.